This T cell receptor (beta chain) was sequenced during a study of identical twins. TCRdb processed the 5' RACE reads anew with MiXCR; each CDR3 protein has one entry. The sample has roughly 480,000 distinct CDR3 sequences; 20% to 30% are singletons. V lost 0 bases and J 7 bases, leaving 13 bases between the germline ends. The CDR3 is made up of 15 amino acids. Looked up from germline, CDR1 is SGHTA and CDR2 is FQGNSA. This clonotype turned up a few times. Its matching antigen is unknown. The study, taken as a whole, reports: Out-of-frame TCR alpha sharing in monozygotic twins exceeded recombination model predictions.

In addition, the sample was reused for a study of T cells expressing NK-cell markers. That work adds: Source material for TCR beta repertoires consisted of sorted CD3+CD56+NKG2C+, CD3+CD56+NKG2C- and CD3+CD56-NKG2C+ T cells. Top CD8+ clonotypes included the dominant CD3+CD56+NKG2C+ clonotypes in 5 to 7 donors.

The chain joins TRBV7-2 to TRBJ2-1, with D perhaps TRBD2 (6 bases). Sequenced material: CD4+ T cells sorted from blood. This receptor was identified in a woman under 30 in good health. CDR3 in amino acids: CASSLAGGSGNEQFF. As DNA, the CDR3 is TGTGCCAGCAGCTTAGCGGGGGGTAGCGGAAATGAGCAGTTCTTC.